This T cell receptor beta chain was sequenced during a study of shared clonotypes between healthy human individuals. This clone has a single count. The trim removed 4 bases at V and 3 bases at J, leaving 9 bases unmatched. Germline values: CDR1 SGHVS, CDR2 FQNEAQ. The CDR3 length is 15 residues. All donors were Caucasian adults living in Nashville, Tennessee. Each cell subset's genomic DNA was divided evenly among several immunoSEQ plates. Around 28,000 T cell genomes (about 320 ng DNA) went into each PBMC replicate. What was sequenced on ten immunoSEQ deep assay plates was unsorted PBMC DNA. Libraries were prepared by immunoSEQ multiplex PCR; TCRdb keeps only in-frame clonotypes and omits some of them. The table lists around 440,000 clones, 60% to 80% of them singletons.

The J gene is TRBJ2-7, the V gene TRBV7-8; 7 bases are shared with TRBD2. The TCR originated in a woman aged 40 to 50 in good health. Some clones in this sample may be carry-over from other donors' samples. Sequencing used PBMCs. Written as DNA, the CDR3 is TGTGCCAGCAGCTCTTCCGGGACTAAGTTCTACGAGCAGTACTTC. Protein: CASSSSGTKFYEQYF. Complete variable domain (other parts from reference TRBV7-8 and TRBJ2-7): GAGVSQSPRYKVAKRGQDVALRCDPISGHVSLFWYQQALGQGPEFLTYFQNEAQLDKSGLPSDRFFAERPEGSVSTLKIQRTQQEDSAVYLCASSSSGTKFYEQYFGPGTRLTVT.